This TCR beta chain was profiled in a study of blood T cell repertoires in COVID-19. Under the authors' procedure: Amplification from reference gene primers served as the basis for estimated nucleated cell counts. The protocol was immunoSEQ multiplex PCR, while the TCRdb copy is restricted to in-frame clones and leaves out a portion. The V and J calls and clone size were taken over from that table, and D and trimming were inferred from the DNA. Counted here are over 200,000 clones, around four fifths occurring once; the ten biggest clones make up roughly 18%. Germline-derived CDR1 and CDR2 are MNHEY and SMNVEV (reference sequence). The CDR3 is made up of 14 amino acids. The ends were cut back, 6 bases at V and 1 base at J, with 11 bases in the middle.

The source of this sequence is a woman of 80 years or more with active or convalescent COVID-19. Sequenced sample: peripheral blood. This chain connects TRBV27 to TRBJ2-3; possible D gene TRBD2, 6 bases. The DNA for the CDR3 is TGTGCCAGCAGAAGGGACTCTCGCACAGATACGCAGTATTTT. It specifies CASRRDSRTDTQYF.